Presented here are 15 T cell receptor beta chains from one specimen sequenced in a study of T cells in Graves' hyperthyroidism and ophthalmopathy. Authors of the study amplified TCR beta CDR3 regions from RNA transcripts. When the TCR CDR3 underwent first-round RT-PCR, the HTBI primer set was used. One entry per CDR3 protein results from TCRdb running MiXCR on the multiplex PCR reads. The data contain about 560,000 distinct CDR3 sequences, about 43% of them singletons. The material sequenced was peripheral blood or thyroid tissue (not recorded which). These receptors all stem from a woman aged 18-35 years with Graves' hyperthyroidism.

The table lists this clonotype with many counts. CDR3 nucleotide sequence: TGTGCCATCAGACCCGGGACAGTTAGCTCCTACGAGCAGTACTTC. As protein: CAIRPGTVSSYEQYF. V and J are TRBV10-3 and TRBJ2-7; 7 bases are shared with TRBD1. The germline gives CDR1 ENHRY, CDR2 SYGVKD. CDR3 length: 15 residues. The V and J ends lost 6 bases and 0 bases, in that order; junction bases with no gene match: 8.

The V and J genes are TRBV6-5 and TRBJ1-5; D is perhaps TRBD1 (5 bases). V was shortened by 4 bases and J by 5 bases, with 18 bases between the two germline ends. This CDR3 has 16 amino acids. Germline V gives CDR1 MNHEY, CDR2 SVGAGI. CDR3 in amino acids: CASSLDRTRAHQPQHF. Here the CDR3 DNA reads TGTGCCAGCAGTTTAGATCGGACAAGGGCACATCAGCCCCAGCATTTT.

At least ten counts were recorded for this clonotype. The chain links TRBV29-1 to TRBJ1-1; D is ambiguous. Trimming shortened V by 3 bases and J by 4 bases, and 12 bases separated the two germline ends. The germline V gene has CDR1 SQVTM and CDR2 ANQGSEA. This CDR3 contains 13 residues. CDR3 coding DNA: TGCAGCGTTGAGTTGTCGTCAAGCACTGAAGCTTTCTTT. Amino acid sequence: CSVELSSSTEAFF. Full variable domain (rest looked up from reference TRBV29-1 and TRBJ1-1): SAVISQKPSRDICQRGTSLTIQCQVDSQVTMMFWYRQQPGQSLTLIATANQGSEATYESGFVIDKFPISRPNLTFSTLTVSNMSPEDSSIYLCSVELSSSTEAFFGQGTRLTVV.

Comment on this clonotype: This could be a read error, since a much larger clone is one nucleotide away. This chain connects TRBV10-3 to TRBJ2-5, with D tentatively TRBD1 (6 bases). Germline CDR1 ENHRY, CDR2 SYGVKD. This CDR3 contains 13 residues. CDR3 in amino acids: CAVRPGQQETQYF. The CDR3 nucleotides read TGTGCCGTCAGGCCGGGACAACAAGAGACCCAGTACTTC.

The genes are TRBV29-1 and TRBJ1-2; 7 bases are a match to TRBD1. Losses at the gene ends were 8 bases for V and 8 bases for J; bases not matched to a gene: 5. CDR3 length: 10 residues. Per germline, CDR1 SQVTM and CDR2 ANQGSEA. CDR3 sequence reads: CSSDRVGYTF. In nucleotides, the CDR3 is TGCAGCTCAGACAGGGTCGGCTACACCTTC.

The rearrangement joins TRBV7-2 to TRBJ1-2, with 8 bases matching TRBD1. CDR3 size: 14 residues. Losses at the gene ends were 6 bases for V and 4 bases for J; bases not matched to a gene: 7. Germline V gene data show CDR1 as SGHTA and CDR2 as FQGNSA. The CDR3 spells CASSWEDRVYGYTF. The CDR3 coding sequence is TGTGCCAGCAGTTGGGAGGACAGGGTCTATGGCTACACCTTC.

This clonotype was picked up a small number of times. The J gene is TRBJ1-4, the V gene TRBV7-8, with 10 bases lining up with TRBD1. Germline CDR1 and CDR2: SGHVS and FQNEAQ. The CDR3 loop spans 15 amino acids. The J segment lost 8 bases and the V segment lost 4 bases, leaving 7 bases of the junction unmatched. This CDR3 is CASSSAGTGVEKLFF. In DNA, the CDR3 is TGTGCCAGCAGCTCCGCCGGGACAGGGGTAGAAAAACTGTTTTTT.

Remarks on this clonotype: Germline and junction disagree at one end, which may indicate a read error. The CDR3 is CAISYSSARSGNTIYF. CDR3 DNA: TGTGCCATCAGTTACTCGAGCGCCCGCTCTGGAAACACCATATATTTT. The chain has TRBV6-5 and TRBJ1-3; D ambiguous. The CDR3 sequence is 16 residues long. Germline CDR1 and CDR2: MNHEY and SVGAGI.

This clonotype was picked up many times. The chain links TRBV7-3 to TRBJ1-1; D ambiguous. Germline-derived CDR1 and CDR2 are SGHTA and FQGTGA. The CDR3 length is 15 residues. Trimming took off 5 bases at V and 1 base at J, with 14 bases between the two ends. In DNA form, the CDR3 reads TGTGCCAGCAGCCCAACGGGAGGCCGGAACACTGAAGCTTTCTTT. Translating it yields CASSPTGGRNTEAFF.

This clonotype was observed at least ten times. The V gene is TRBV25-1, the J gene TRBJ2-3; D uncertain. The CDR3 consists of 10 residues. The V gene's germline CDR1 is MGHDK and CDR2 SYGVNS. V was trimmed by 10 bases and J by 2 bases, leaving 4 bases between them. Written as DNA, the CDR3 is TGTGCCACCGACACAGATACGCAGTATTTT. This sequence encodes CATDTDTQYF.

The chain is built from TRBV6-6 and TRBJ2-5, with 9 bases that match TRBD1. Germline V gene lookup returns CDR1 MNHNY and CDR2 SVGAGI (reference sequence). This CDR3 has 17 amino acids. Losses at the gene ends were 6 bases for V and 5 bases for J; bases not matched to a gene: 16. The CDR3 here is CASSVDPGQGDFETQYF. Here the CDR3 DNA reads TGTGCCAGCAGCGTCGATCCGGGACAGGGTGACTTTGAGACCCAGTACTTC.

The chain has TRBV10-3 and TRBJ1-3; D is unresolved. The germline V gene has CDR1 ENHRY and CDR2 SYGVKD. Trimming removed 10 bases from V and 2 bases from J, with 15 bases in between. CDR3 length equals 14 residues. CDR3 bases: TGTGCCAGCAGGAGGTTAACGGCTGGAAACACCATATATTTT. It is translated as CASRRLTAGNTIYF.

This clonotype showed up just a few times. The rearrangement links TRBV7-6 to TRBJ2-7, with unresolved D. The CDR3 is made up of 12 amino acids. CDR1 SGHVS and CDR2 FNYEAQ come from the germline V gene. V lost 5 bases and J 3 bases, leaving 8 bases between the germline ends. In nucleotides, the CDR3 is TGTGCCAGCAGCGGCGCCGGCTACGAGCAGTACTTC. Protein sequence: CASSGAGYEQYF.

The chain carries TRBV15 and TRBJ1-4, with D unresolved. Germline V gene data show CDR1 as LNHNV and CDR2 as YYDKDF (reference sequence). V was trimmed by 4 bases and J by 7 bases, leaving 16 bases between them. The CDR3 is 15 amino acids. The CDR3 sequence: CATSMVTSGGEKLFF. The CDR3 DNA sequence: TGTGCCACCAGCATGGTTACGTCCGGAGGTGAAAAACTGTTTTTT. Full variable domain (missing parts from reference TRBV15 and TRBJ1-4): DAMVIQNPRYQVTQFGKPVTLSCSQTLNHNVMYWYQQKSSQAPKLLFHYYDKDFNNEADTPDNFQSRRPNTSFCFLDIRSPGLGDTAMYLCATSMVTSGGEKLFFGSGTQLSVL.

This clonotype appeared many times. CDR3 residues: CAISESGGQGATRNYGYTF. The DNA for the CDR3 is TGTGCCATCAGTGAGTCTGGGGGCCAGGGGGCGACTCGGAACTATGGCTACACCTTC. This rearrangement joins TRBV10-3 to TRBJ1-2; 8 positions agree with TRBD1. The junction had 14 bases not matched to a gene; V was cut back by 0 bases and J by 2 bases. The CDR3 length is 19 residues. Germline V gives CDR1 ENHRY, CDR2 SYGVKD.